What follows describes a single TCR beta chain. The data originate from a study of blood T cell repertoires in COVID-19. Across the study: The origin of the acute and convalescent COVID-19 samples was the United States, Italy and Spain. Nucleic acid was either cDNA or gDNA, and it came from T cells, B-cell-depleted T cells, or PBMCs.

In the authors' workflow: By means of reference gene primer amplification, nucleated cell counts were estimated. Data came from immunoSEQ multiplex PCR; TCRdb stores just in-frame clones and leaves some out. That table gives V, J and clone size, and the DNA gave D and trimming. The sample has some 22,000 clones, around 90% seen once. The CDR3 is 13 residues long. Germline assignment: CDR1 LNHDA and CDR2 SQIVND (reference sequence). The ends were cut back, 4 bases at V and 8 bases at J, with 11 bases in the middle. The sequence was collected from a man in his 70s with COVID-19, enrolled during active disease. Sample: peripheral blood. The V and J genes are TRBV19 and TRBJ1-4; no reliable D call. CDR3 in DNA: TGTGCCAGTAGTACCGGGGTGTGGGAAAAACTGTTTTTT. This sequence encodes CASSTGVWEKLFF.